This TCR beta chain was sequenced during a study of technical replicates of blood from four donors. Only in-frame clones appear in the TCRdb table, and some are missing; sequencing was by immunoSEQ multiplex PCR. The table records approximately 93,000 clones, 90% to 95% of them present only once. The J segment lost 0 bases and the V segment lost 2 bases, leaving 3 bases of the junction unmatched. Germline CDR1 reads MNHEY; CDR2 reads SVGAGI. This CDR3 contains 15 residues. The source of this sequence is a human donor in good health. The rearrangement joins TRBV6-5 to TRBJ2-7; 8 bases align to TRBD2. The sequencing input was T cells isolated from PBMCs. The DNA of the CDR3 is TGTGCCAGCAGTTACGTAGCGGGGAGCTCCTACGAGCAGTACTTC. Its translation is CASSYVAGSSYEQYF.